The 28 T cell receptor beta chains reported below all come from one sample, sequenced in a study of T cells in Graves' hyperthyroidism and ophthalmopathy. Researchers took RNA transcripts and amplified the TCR beta CDR3 regions from them. The HTBI set primed first-round TCR CDR3 RT-PCR. A single record per CDR3 protein comes from TCRdb applying MiXCR to the multiplex PCR reads. The profile shows 500,000 to 750,000 distinct CDR3 sequences, approximately 15% of them singletons. Sequencing was performed on blood. The receptors were sampled from a woman aged 18-29 years with Graves' ophthalmopathy.

This clonotype appeared many times. The chain carries TRBV3-1 and TRBJ2-5; 11 nucleotides align to TRBD2. The CDR3 covers 14 residues. The germline CDR1 and CDR2 sequences are LGHDT and YNNKEL (reference sequence). After removal of 5 bases from V and 4 bases from J, the junction contained 3 bases not matched to a gene. The CDR3 bases are TGTGCCAGCAGCTCGACTAGCGGGGCAGAGACCCAGTACTTC. It is translated as CASSSTSGAETQYF.

There are a few counts of this clonotype. V gene TRBV6-2 or TRBV6-3 combines with J gene TRBJ2-1; D might be TRBD2 (5 bases). CDR1 is MNHEY, CDR2 SVGEGT, per germline. CDR3 length: 18 residues. Trimming removed 2 bases from V and 0 bases from J, with 17 bases in between. The CDR3 here is CASSYLAVTGSSYNEQFF. In DNA, the CDR3 is TGTGCCAGCAGTTACCTAGCAGTAACGGGTAGCTCCTACAATGAGCAGTTCTTC.

This clonotype was seen ten or more times. CDR3 protein: CASSLFWDGWGEETQYF. The CDR3 DNA reads as TGTGCCAGCAGTTTATTTTGGGACGGGTGGGGAGAAGAGACCCAGTACTTC. V gene TRBV27 combines with J gene TRBJ2-5, with D possibly called TRBD1 or TRBD2 (5 bases each). Germline CDR1 and CDR2: MNHEY and SMNVEV (reference sequence). This CDR3 comprises 17 residues. The V gene lost 1 base and the J gene lost 3 bases, with 18 bases spanning the gap.

This clonotype has ten or more counts. The V call is TRBV30, the J call TRBJ1-1; possibly TRBD1 for D (5 bases). CDR3 length: 17 residues. From germline, CDR1 is GTSNPN and CDR2 SVGIG (reference sequence). V was clipped by 4 bases and J by 1 base, with 22 bases between them. CDR3 DNA: TGTGCCTGGACCAAAAGATGGGACCCGAGGGGGAACACTGAAGCTTTCTTT. Translating it yields CAWTKRWDPRGNTEAFF.

CDR3 protein: CASSFWGEDSTYEQYF. The CDR3 DNA reads TGTGCCAGCAGCTTTTGGGGAGAGGACAGCACCTACGAGCAGTACTTC. V is TRBV7-2 and J is TRBJ2-7, with D possibly being TRBD1 (6 bases). Germline CDR1 SGHTA, CDR2 FQGNSA. The CDR3 is 16 amino acids. V dropped 3 bases and J dropped 2 bases, with 17 bases sitting between them.

This clonotype was recorded many times. The CDR3 region has the DNA TGTGCCAGCAGTACGCCGGGGACAGGAGAGACCCAGTACTTC. Translating gives CASSTPGTGETQYF. V gene TRBV28 combines with J gene TRBJ2-5, with 8 bases identical to TRBD1. This CDR3 contains 14 residues. J lost 4 bases, V lost 5 bases, and 6 bases had no gene match. Germline-derived CDR1 and CDR2 are MDHEN and SYDVKM.

This clonotype came up a few times. V gene TRBV10-3 combines with J gene TRBJ1-5, with D possibly TRBD1 on 6 matching bases. Per germline, CDR1 ENHRY and CDR2 SYGVKD. The CDR3 length is 13 residues. The V gene lost 8 bases and the J gene lost 4 bases, with 12 bases spanning the gap. The CDR3 bases are TGTGCCATCTCGAGGGGGGGGAATCAGCCCCAGCATTTT. The encoded protein is CAISRGGNQPQHF.

This clonotype occurred a few times. The gene calls are TRBV6-6 and TRBJ1-1, with D possibly TRBD1 on 5 matching bases. V lost 0 bases and J 0 bases, leaving 11 bases between the germline ends. Per germline, CDR1 MNHNY and CDR2 SVGAGI (reference sequence). The CDR3 has 16 residues. CDR3 bases: TGTGCCAGCAGTTACTCGGCAGGGCCGCTGAACACTGAAGCTTTCTTT. It translates to CASSYSAGPLNTEAFF.

The chain links TRBV6-1 to TRBJ2-7, with 8 positions matching TRBD2. After removal of 6 bases from V and 4 bases from J, the junction contained 14 bases not matched to a gene. The germline gives CDR1 MNHNS, CDR2 SASEGT. This CDR3 contains 16 residues. The DNA of the CDR3 is TGTGCCAGCAGAAGAAGGTTAGGAACTAGCGGTTACGAGCAGTACTTC. It is translated as CASRRRLGTSGYEQYF.

This sequence joins TRBV15 and TRBJ1-4; a weak D match, TRBD1 (5 bases). The CDR3 totals 15 residues. Germline V CDR1 and CDR2: LNHNV, YYDKDF (reference sequence). V was pared by 0 bases and J by 5 bases, with 10 bases between. As DNA, the CDR3 is TGTGCCACCAGCAGAGATCAGGGCTCCAATGAAAAACTGTTTTTT. This encodes CATSRDQGSNEKLFF.

This clonotype was counted only a few times. The V gene is TRBV6-1, the J gene TRBJ2-3; TRBD2 aligns across 12 bases. There are 16 residues in the CDR3. V dropped 2 bases and J dropped 5; count of bases not matched to a gene: 5. Germline V gene lookup returns CDR1 MNHNS and CDR2 SASEGT. The CDR3 sequence: CASSEMLAGGVDTQYF. DNA for the CDR3: TGTGCCAGCAGTGAAATGCTAGCGGGAGGGGTAGATACGCAGTATTTT.

This clonotype was recorded many times. J is TRBJ2-3 and V is TRBV28; 7 bases agree with TRBD2. The germline V gene encodes CDR1 MDHEN and CDR2 SYDVKM. CDR3 length: 18 amino acids. The V and J ends lost 5 bases and 1 base, in that order; junction bases with no gene match: 15. CDR3 region: CASSLFRAGVRGTDTQYF. CDR3 DNA: TGTGCCAGCAGTCTCTTTAGGGCGGGAGTTCGGGGCACAGATACGCAGTATTTT.

This clonotype was seen more than once but under ten times. The chain couples TRBV9 to TRBJ2-3; TRBD2 matches at 14 bases. The CDR3 has 23 residues. Germline assignment: CDR1 SGDLS and CDR2 YYNGEE. Trimming cost V 2 bases and J 1 base; bases outside gene matches: 21. This CDR3 is CASSVTVPRIGTSGSVRTDTQYF. In DNA form, the CDR3 reads TGTGCCAGCAGCGTTACTGTACCACGGATCGGGACTAGCGGGAGCGTTCGCACAGATACGCAGTATTTT.

This clonotype has a count of ten or more. The chain is built from TRBV5-1 and TRBJ2-7, with a possible D match to TRBD2 (6 bases). V was cut by 3 bases and J by 4 bases, with 17 bases left in between. Germline assignment: CDR1 SGHRS and CDR2 YFSETQ. The CDR3 length is 15 residues. CDR3 DNA sequence: TGCGCCAGCAGCTCGGCCAGCGGGTCGGCTTACGAGCAGTACTTC. This translates into CASSSASGSAYEQYF.

This sequence joins TRBV28 and TRBJ1-2, with 7 bases lining up with TRBD1. The CDR3 totals 16 residues. Trimming at V came to 5 bases and at J to 3 bases, leaving 12 bases not matched to a gene. In germline, CDR1 is MDHEN, CDR2 SYDVKM. The CDR3 DNA reads TGTGCCAGCAGTCGTAATCTCGGGACAGCGCACTATGGCTACACCTTC. Translating it yields CASSRNLGTAHYGYTF.

This clonotype was detected many times. This rearrangement joins TRBV27 to TRBJ2-3, with unresolved D. The germline V gene has CDR1 MNHEY and CDR2 SMNVEV (reference sequence). Trimming took 5 bases from V and 5 from J, leaving 20 bases between them. The CDR3 has 16 residues. CDR3 nucleotides: TGTGCCAGCAGTCCTATCGGACGCCTCAAGGGAGATACGCAGTATTTT. Translating it yields CASSPIGRLKGDTQYF.

This clonotype was observed at least ten times. The chain is built from TRBV20-1 and TRBJ1-2; D gene unclear. This CDR3 has 14 residues. V lost 0 bases to trimming and J lost 4 bases, with 12 bases between them. Germline V lookup: CDR1 DFQATT, CDR2 SNEGSKA (reference sequence). This chain's CDR3 is CSARDTAVPYGYTF. The CDR3 DNA follows: TGCAGTGCTAGAGATACAGCGGTCCCCTATGGCTACACCTTC.

The rearrangement uses TRBV4-1 and TRBJ2-1; 12 positions match TRBD2. CDR1 is MGHRA, CDR2 YSYEKL, per germline. The CDR3 totals 19 residues. The V segment lost 4 bases and the J segment 4 bases; nucleotides outside the gene matches: 14. The CDR3 bases are TGCGCCAGCAGCCCCCCTCCTAGCGGGAGGGCTCTCCTTTACAATGAGCAGTTCTTC. The encoded protein is CASSPPPSGRALLYNEQFF.

There are many counts of this clonotype. The gene calls are TRBV9 and TRBJ2-7, with 10 bases fitting TRBD2. CDR3 size: 18 residues. Trimming at V came to 0 bases and at J to 2 bases, leaving 11 bases not matched to a gene. Germline assignment: CDR1 SGDLS and CDR2 YYNGEE. CDR3 sequence: CASSVGDSGRPPAYEQYF. DNA for the CDR3: TGTGCCAGCAGCGTAGGTGATAGCGGGAGGCCACCAGCCTACGAGCAGTACTTC.

The V gene is TRBV28, the J gene TRBJ1-4, with D possibly TRBD1 on 6 matching bases. Germline CDR1 and CDR2: MDHEN and SYDVKM. The V end was cut by 9 bases, the J end by 8 bases, with 22 bases between. The length of the CDR3 is 15 residues. The CDR3 protein is CASITQGSPREKLFF. DNA of the CDR3: TGTGCCAGTATTACCCAGGGGTCCCCGAGGGAAAAACTGTTTTTT.

This chain joins TRBV5-4 and TRBJ2-7; possibly TRBD1 or TRBD2 for D (5 bases each). Trimming took off 6 bases at V and 7 bases at J, with 17 bases between the two ends. Looked up from germline, CDR1 is SGHNT and CDR2 is YYREEE (reference sequence). The CDR3 loop spans 13 amino acids. CDR3 region: CASTRGRRREQYF. The CDR3 DNA reads as TGTGCCAGCACCCGGGGACGTCGCCGGGAGCAGTACTTC.

This clonotype was seen a handful of times. The genes are TRBV2 and TRBJ1-1, with D hard to call. Germline assignment: CDR1 SNHLY and CDR2 FYNNEI. CDR3 length equals 14 residues. The V and J ends lost 5 bases and 7 bases respectively, with 17 bases between them. The CDR3 sequence: CASSLSLLSYEAFF. In DNA, the CDR3 is TGTGCCAGCAGTCTTAGTCTACTGAGTTATGAAGCTTTCTTT.

The table lists this clonotype with many counts. The V and J genes are TRBV12-3 or TRBV12-4 and TRBJ1-5, with 9 bases lining up with TRBD1. V shed 5 bases and J 0 bases; nucleotides not matched to a gene: 8. The CDR3 is 17 residues long. CDR3 in amino acids: CASSPTGGGGSNQPQHF. The CDR3 DNA sequence: TGTGCCAGCAGTCCCACAGGGGGCGGGGGTAGCAATCAGCCCCAGCATTTT.

This clonotype has only a few counts. The genes are TRBV4-1 and TRBJ2-7; 7 bases are a match to TRBD1. This CDR3 spans 16 amino acids. Germline loops: CDR1 MGHRA, CDR2 YSYEKL. The junction had 10 bases not matched to a gene; V was cut back by 2 bases and J by 3 bases. The CDR3 is CASSQRDRVGGYEQYF. DNA of the CDR3: TGCGCCAGCAGCCAAAGAGACAGGGTTGGGGGCTACGAGCAGTACTTC.

This clonotype was counted many times. V and J are TRBV2 and TRBJ1-1; a weak D match, TRBD1 (5 bases). This CDR3 is built from 14 residues. Per the germline V gene, CDR1 is SNHLY and CDR2 is FYNNEI. Trimming pared 4 bases from V and 0 bases from J, leaving 9 bases between. DNA of the CDR3: TGTGCCAGCAGTGGGTCCAGGGTGAACACTGAAGCTTTCTTT. It translates to CASSGSRVNTEAFF.

This clonotype occurred many times. The chain combines TRBV28 with TRBJ1-3; D gene uncertain. Trimming pared 8 bases from V and 4 bases from J, leaving 9 bases between. Germline V gene data show CDR1 as MDHEN and CDR2 as SYDVKM. CDR3 length: 12 residues. The CDR3 region has the DNA TGTGCCAGCGGCCCCTTGGGAAACACCATATATTTT. Protein product: CASGPLGNTIYF.

This clonotype was counted at least ten times. CDR3 coding DNA: TGTGCCAGCAGAGTGGACAGGGGAGCCGGGGAGCTGTTTTTT. Translated, it gives CASRVDRGAGELFF. This chain links TRBV3-1 with TRBJ2-2, with 9 bases aligning to TRBD1. The germline V gene encodes CDR1 LGHDT and CDR2 YNNKEL (reference sequence). CDR3 length: 14 amino acids. Germline trimming cut 6 bases from V and 6 bases from J; bases unmatched to any gene: 5.

The chain links TRBV6-1 to TRBJ2-1; possibly TRBD1 for D (6 bases). The CDR3 extends over 14 amino acids. V was trimmed by 6 bases and J by 2 bases, leaving 11 bases between them. Germline CDR1 and CDR2: MNHNS and SASEGT. The CDR3 nucleotides read TGTGCCAGCAGCGACAGGCCTACCTACAATGAGCAGTTCTTC. This codes for CASSDRPTYNEQFF.